What follows are 12 T cell receptor beta chains derived from one specimen sequenced in a study of control samples from healthy donors and cancer patients. This table comes from immunoSEQ multiplex PCR, and its TCRdb copy is limited to in-frame clones, with some not included. The sample shows about 160,000 clones, 80% to 90% of them seen only once. The sample consisted of blood. The receptors were sampled from a man younger than 40 in good health.

The CDR3 DNA follows: TGTGCCAGCAGTTCCCACCAACCGGGACTAGCGGGAGGGCGGCGTAACACCGGGGAGCTGTTTTTT. Protein: CASSSHQPGLAGGRRNTGELFF. The chain employs TRBV27 and TRBJ2-2; 16 bases are a match to TRBD2. The trim removed 4 bases at V and 2 bases at J, leaving 16 bases unmatched. The CDR3 totals 22 residues. CDR1 and CDR2 (germline): MNHEY, SMNVEV (reference sequence).

The CDR3 loop is CASSFPAGGAYEQYF. The CDR3 nucleotides are TGTGCCAGCAGTTTCCCCGCAGGGGGGGCCTACGAGCAGTACTTC. The chain uses TRBV28 and TRBJ2-7; either TRBD1 or TRBD2 may fit D (7 bases each). This CDR3 has 15 residues. CDR1 is MDHEN, CDR2 SYDVKM, per germline. V gave up 3 bases and J gave up 2 bases, with 14 bases separating them.

V and J are TRBV6-2 or TRBV6-3 and TRBJ2-2; 9 nucleotides line up with TRBD1. Germline assignment: CDR1 MNHEY and CDR2 SVGEGT. The CDR3 spans 15 residues. Unmatched junction bases numbered 6, after V lost 6 bases and J lost 4 bases. The DNA for the CDR3 is TGTGCCAGCAGCCGGACAGGGGCTCTCACCGGGGAGCTGTTTTTT. Translating gives CASSRTGALTGELFF.

The CDR3 coding sequence is TGTGCCAGCAGCCCAGGACCTGGGCGAGAGACCCAGTACTTC. As protein: CASSPGPGRETQYF. The J gene is TRBJ2-5, the V gene TRBV7-3, with no clear D. Germline assignment: CDR1 SGHTA and CDR2 FQGTGA. Trimming took off 5 bases at V and 4 bases at J, with 14 bases between the two ends. The CDR3 loop spans 14 amino acids.

This chain links TRBV7-2 with TRBJ2-1; no clear D gene. Germline assignment: CDR1 SGHTA and CDR2 FQGNSA. Trimming left V 0 bases short and J 0 bases short, with 9 bases between. The CDR3 is made up of 16 amino acids. CDR3 bases: TGTGCCAGCAGCTTAGCAGCTGCTAGCTCCTACAATGAGCAGTTCTTC. This encodes CASSLAAASSYNEQFF.

Concerning this clone itself: Other DNA variants within this sample encode the same CDR3. The chain is built from TRBV18 and TRBJ2-7; D is possibly TRBD1 (6 bases). Trimming stripped 3 bases from V and 3 bases from J, with 9 bases between. Germline V gene sequence: CDR1 KGHSH, CDR2 LQKENI. There are 13 residues in the CDR3. The CDR3, as DNA: TGTGCCAGCTCACCCCCGGACAGCTACGAGCAGTACTTC. Its translation is CASSPPDSYEQYF. Full variable domain (outside the CDR3, taken from reference TRBV18 and TRBJ2-7): NAGVMQNPRHLVRRRGQEARLRCSPMKGHSHVYWYRQLPEEGLKFMVYLQKENIIDESGMPKERFSAEFPKEGPSILRIQQVVRGDSAAYFCASSPPDSYEQYFGPGTRLTVT.

The chain uses TRBV4-2 and TRBJ2-6; perhaps TRBD2 as D (6 bases). The ends were cut back, 4 bases at V and 2 bases at J, with 15 bases in the middle. CDR3 size: 17 residues. CDR1 LGHNA and CDR2 YNFKEQ come from the germline V gene. The CDR3 protein is CASSPFSAGTGANVLTF. The CDR3 DNA follows: TGTGCCAGCAGCCCATTCTCAGCGGGCACTGGGGCCAACGTCCTGACTTTC.

The gene calls are TRBV3-1 (or the pseudogene TRBV3-2) and TRBJ2-1; either TRBD1 or TRBD2 may supply D (5 bases each). V was clipped by 1 base and J by 7 bases, with 14 bases between them. In germline, CDR1 is LGHDT, CDR2 YNNKEL (reference sequence). The CDR3 runs to 15 residues. The DNA for the CDR3 is TGTGCCAGCAGCCAAGCCCTTGGGGGTTTTAATGAGCAGTTCTTC. Translating gives CASSQALGGFNEQFF.

This chain uses TRBV29-1 with TRBJ2-3; 7 nucleotides line up with TRBD2. V shed 2 bases, J shed 2 bases, and the junction held 7 bases outside the gene matches. In germline, CDR1 is SQVTM, CDR2 ANQGSEA. CDR3 length: 15 amino acids. This chain's CDR3 is CSVESGIIATDTQYF. DNA of the CDR3: TGCAGCGTTGAAAGCGGGATAATTGCCACAGATACGCAGTATTTT.

The V gene is TRBV5-8, the J gene TRBJ1-5; D gene ambiguous. This CDR3 comprises 14 residues. V lost 2 bases to trimming and J lost 7 bases, with 13 bases between them. Germline assignment: CDR1 SGHTS and CDR2 YDEGEE. The CDR3 region has the DNA TGTGCCAGCAGCTTCGGCAGTCCATGGCAGCCCCAGCATTTT. Amino acids: CASSFGSPWQPQHF. The whole variable domain, filled in from reference TRBV5-8 and TRBJ1-5, reads EAGVTQSPTHLIKTRGQQATLRCSPISGHTSVYWYQQALGLGLQFLLWYDEGEERNRGNFPPRFSGRQFPNYSSELNVNALELEDSALYLCASSFGSPWQPQHFGDGTRLSIL.

On this clone itself: The identical CDR3 is also encoded by other nucleotide sequences in the sample. The CDR3 loop is CASSDRGNTEAFF. DNA for the CDR3: TGTGCCAGCAGTGATAGGGGCAACACTGAAGCTTTCTTT. The chain links TRBV2 to TRBJ1-1; a weak D match, TRBD1 (5 bases). Germline CDR1 and CDR2: SNHLY and FYNNEI. The V end was cut by 3 bases, the J end by 2 bases, with 7 bases between. CDR3 length: 13 residues.

The chain links TRBV9 to TRBJ2-6; TRBD2 aligns across 9 bases. Germline CDR1 is SGDLS and CDR2 is YYNGEE. The CDR3 contains 18 residues. V shed 4 bases and J 0 bases; nucleotides not matched to a gene: 8. CDR3 amino acids: CASSHRTSDHSGANVLTF. In nucleotides, the CDR3 is TGTGCCAGCAGCCACAGGACTAGCGACCACTCTGGGGCCAACGTCCTGACTTTC.